Below are 4 T cell receptor beta chains sequenced from a single sample in a study of CD8 T cells in Susac syndrome. RNA was extracted with the RNeasy kit, and a quantity of about 0.45 to 1 ug was reverse transcribed using random hexamers. MiXCR, run by TCRdb on the immunoSEQ multiplex PCR reads, gives a single entry per CDR3 protein. The sample shows about 73,000 distinct CDR3 sequences, about 95% of them seen only once. The sequencing sample was made of CD8+ T cells from PBMCs. All receptors come from a human donor with multiple sclerosis.

This clonotype was counted once. This chain uses TRBV5-1 with TRBJ2-7, with 8 positions matching TRBD1. The V gene's germline CDR1 is SGHRS and CDR2 YFSETQ. Unmatched junction bases numbered 7, after V lost 0 bases and J lost 5 bases. The CDR3 spans 15 residues. CDR3 protein: CASSLGTGISDEQYF. In DNA form, the CDR3 reads TGCGCCAGCAGCTTGGGGACAGGGATAAGCGACGAGCAGTACTTC.

The chain recombines TRBV30 with TRBJ2-7; 9 bases agree with TRBD2. Losses at the gene ends were 2 bases for V and 4 bases for J; bases not matched to a gene: 12. The V gene's germline CDR1 is GTSNPN and CDR2 SVGIG (reference sequence). The CDR3 has 16 residues. The CDR3 coding sequence is TGTGCCTGGAGTAGTCAGCTAGCGGGAACCTTTTACGAGCAGTACTTC. Its translation is CAWSSQLAGTFYEQYF.

J is TRBJ2-1 and V is TRBV12-3 or TRBV12-4; D call uncertain. The CDR3 runs to 16 residues. Trimming took 3 bases from V and 0 from J, leaving 12 bases between them. Written as DNA, the CDR3 is TGTGCCAGCAGTTTGGCCAGGACCGACTCCTACAATGAGCAGTTCTTC. Its protein product is CASSLARTDSYNEQFF.

This clonotype showed up just a few times. This chain connects TRBV11-2 to TRBJ2-5; 7 bases are shared with TRBD2. The CDR3 length is 16 residues. V shed 5 bases, J shed 3 bases, and the junction held 12 bases outside the gene matches. The germline CDR1 and CDR2 sequences are SGHAT and FQNNGV. The CDR3 DNA follows: TGTGCCAGCAGCCCCGGGGGGAACGGCCCTGAAGAGACCCAGTACTTC. This translates into CASSPGGNGPEETQYF.